What follows are 6 T cell receptor beta chains derived from one specimen sequenced in a study of CD4+ T cells in melanoma. TCRdb keeps only in-frame clones here, not all; method: immunoSEQ multiplex PCR. Seen here are some 120,000 clones, roughly 90% observed once, and the top ten hold roughly 3.3%. The specimen was peripheral blood. These receptors were collected from a human donor with melanoma.

The chain employs TRBV12-5 and TRBJ2-3; no clear D gene. Trimming took off 3 bases at V and 3 bases at J, with 7 bases between the two ends. The germline V gene has CDR1 LGHNT and CDR2 FRNRAP. CDR3 length: 13 amino acids. CDR3 coding DNA: TGTGCTAGTGGTTTATCGAGGACAGATACGCAGTATTTT. This translates into CASGLSRTDTQYF.

This chain connects TRBV7-6 to TRBJ2-2; D gene unclear. The CDR3 has 11 residues. Looked up from germline, CDR1 is SGHVS and CDR2 is FNYEAQ. V lost 7 bases and J 4 bases, leaving 4 bases between the germline ends. This chain's CDR3 is CASTSTGELFF. The CDR3 region has the DNA TGTGCCAGCACCAGCACCGGGGAGCTGTTTTTT. Full variable domain (outside the CDR3, taken from reference TRBV7-6 and TRBJ2-2): GAGVSQSPRYKVTKRGQDVALRCDPISGHVSLYWYRQALGQGPEFLTYFNYEAQQDKSGLPNDRFSAERPEGSISTLTIQRTEQRDSAMYRCASTSTGELFFGEGSRLTVL.

The V call is TRBV5-5, the J call TRBJ2-3; TRBD1 aligns across 12 bases. CDR1 is SGHKS, CDR2 YYEKEE, per germline (reference sequence). The CDR3 covers 16 residues. V shed 4 bases, J shed 4 bases, and the junction held 7 bases outside the gene matches. The CDR3 protein is CASSLTGTGGSDTQYF. The DNA for the CDR3 is TGTGCCAGCAGCCTCACCGGGACAGGGGGCTCAGATACGCAGTATTTT.

The chain employs TRBV9 and TRBJ2-7, with 9 bases matching TRBD1. This CDR3 is built from 16 residues. Germline CDR1 reads SGDLS; CDR2 reads YYNGEE. Trimming at V came to 3 bases and at J to 3 bases, leaving 10 bases not matched to a gene. CDR3 loop: CASSAGTGTSYYEQYF. CDR3 DNA: TGTGCCAGCAGCGCTGGGACAGGGACTTCTTACTACGAGCAGTACTTC.

The chain couples TRBV30 to TRBJ2-4; no definite D call. The CDR3 contains 14 residues. Trimming took off 3 bases at V and 0 bases at J, with 9 bases between the two ends. Germline lookup yields CDR1 GTSNPN and CDR2 SVGIG (reference sequence). This chain's CDR3 is CAWSRSLAKNIQYF. DNA for the CDR3: TGTGCCTGGAGCCGCAGTTTAGCCAAAAACATTCAGTACTTC.

The V call is TRBV5-1, the J call TRBJ1-6; D ambiguous. Germline CDR1 is SGHRS and CDR2 is YFSETQ. The CDR3 extends over 14 amino acids. Trimming shortened V by 0 bases and J by 7 bases, and 8 bases separated the two germline ends. In DNA, the CDR3 is TGCGCCAGCAGCTTGGACAGTAGAAATTCACCCCTCCACTTT. Its translation is CASSLDSRNSPLHF. Full variable domain (rest looked up from reference TRBV5-1 and TRBJ1-6): KAGVTQTPRYLIKTRGQQVTLSCSPISGHRSVSWYQQTPGQGLQFLFEYFSETQRNKGNFPGRFSGRQFSNSRSEMNVSTLELGDSALYLCASSLDSRNSPLHFGNGTRLTVT.